A single sample is the source of the 21 T cell receptor beta chains below, sequenced in a study of cytomegalovirus exposure and HLA in healthy donors. Using immunoSEQ multiplex PCR, the repertoire was profiled, and TCRdb retains in-frame clones only, with some absent. In the table there are some 180,000 clones, about three quarters of which are singletons. The sample comprised PBMCs. The receptor set was obtained from a woman aged 25 to 39 in good health and CMV-seronegative.

This rearrangement joins TRBV10-2 to TRBJ2-5, with D possibly TRBD2 on 5 matching bases. Germline assignment: CDR1 WSHSY and CDR2 SAAADI. The ends were cut back, 10 bases at V and 2 bases at J, with 14 bases in the middle. The CDR3 contains 13 residues. In DNA, the CDR3 is TGCGCCACCGGAGGTGGCAGACAAGAGACCCAGTACTTC. It codes for CATGGGRQETQYF.

A few counts support this clone. Other nucleotide sequences in the sample specify the same CDR3. The chain recombines TRBV18 with TRBJ1-1; the D gene is possibly TRBD1 (6 bases). This CDR3 contains 13 residues. Per germline, CDR1 KGHSH and CDR2 LQKENI. V was pared by 3 bases and J by 1 base, with 6 bases between. CDR3 protein: CASSPTGNTEAFF. The CDR3 region has the DNA TGTGCCAGCTCACCGACAGGGAACACTGAAGCTTTCTTT.

The CDR3 nucleotides are TGTGCCAGCAGTGGGGAACAGGGCTATGGCTACACCTTC. Its protein product is CASSGEQGYGYTF. This chain joins TRBV25-1 and TRBJ1-2; weak D call: TRBD1 (6 bases). The V end lost 4 bases, the J end lost 4 bases, and 10 bases lay between the germline ends. Looked up from germline, CDR1 is MGHDK and CDR2 is SYGVNS. The CDR3 runs to 13 residues.

The chain couples TRBV27 to TRBJ1-6; unclear D gene. CDR1 MNHEY and CDR2 SMNVEV come from the germline V gene (reference sequence). The CDR3 spans 17 residues. Trimming pared 6 bases from V and 6 bases from J, leaving 21 bases between. The CDR3 nucleotides are TGTGCCAGCAGCCCAAACCCGGACGGGAGTCGTAATTCACCCCTCCACTTT. It yields the protein CASSPNPDGSRNSPLHF.

V gene TRBV25-1 combines with J gene TRBJ2-1; 8 bases align to TRBD1. The CDR3 contains 15 residues. CDR1 is MGHDK and CDR2 is SYGVNS in the germline V gene. Trimming removed 2 bases from V and 2 bases from J; junction bases left unmatched: 2. CDR3 sequence: CASSEPGQAYNEQFF. CDR3 sequence (DNA): TGTGCCAGCAGTGAACCGGGACAGGCCTACAATGAGCAGTTCTTC.

On this clone: The junction departs from germline at one end; a sequencing error may be responsible. The chain links TRBV27 to TRBJ2-7; 9 positions agree with TRBD1. This CDR3 contains 13 residues. CDR1 and CDR2 (germline): MNHEY, SMNVEV (reference sequence). The CDR3, as DNA: TGTGCCAGCAGTTCGAACCTCGGGACAGGGTCTCTCTTC. Translating it yields CASSSNLGTGSLF.

This chain connects TRBV7-9 to TRBJ2-2; D gene uncertain. The CDR3 totals 15 residues. CDR1 SEHNR and CDR2 FQNEAQ come from the germline V gene (reference sequence). Trimming took off 5 bases at V and 8 bases at J, with 18 bases between the two ends. The CDR3 nucleotides read TGTGCCAGCAGCCCAACCCTAGGAAGAAAAGGGGAGCTGTTTTTT. Protein sequence: CASSPTLGRKGELFF.

This clone was detected a few times. The CDR3 sequence is CASRFKRQGAYGYTF. CDR3 nucleotide sequence: TGTGCAAGTCGCTTTAAAAGACAGGGGGCGTATGGCTACACCTTC. This chain links TRBV12-2 with TRBJ1-2; the table assigns TRBD1, which was not confirmed against the DNA. TRBV12-2 is shown as a pseudogene. The CDR3 contains 15 residues.

This clone was detected only a few times. The chain recombines TRBV6-5 with TRBJ1-2, with no clear D. Germline-derived CDR1 and CDR2 are MNHEY and SVGAGI. The CDR3 has 14 amino acids. The ends were cut back, 0 bases at V and 8 bases at J, with 13 bases in the middle. The CDR3 sequence: CASSYSARSTGYTF. The CDR3 DNA reads TGTGCCAGCAGTTACTCGGCGCGGTCAACCGGCTACACCTTC.

V and J are TRBV4-2 and TRBJ2-2; 7 bases align to TRBD1. The CDR3 has 14 residues. J lost 6 bases, V lost 0 bases, and 1 base had no gene match. The germline CDR1 and CDR2 sequences are LGHNA and YNFKEQ. The CDR3 DNA reads TGTGCCAGCAGCCAAGAGAGGGGGCCCGGGGAGCTGTTTTTT. Translation: CASSQERGPGELFF.

This rearrangement joins TRBV28 to TRBJ1-5; TRBD1 matches at 7 bases. Germline CDR1 is MDHEN and CDR2 is SYDVKM. V gave up 2 bases and J gave up 7 bases; unmatched junction bases: 17. This CDR3 comprises 18 residues. As DNA, the CDR3 is TGTGCCAGCAGTTTAACGGCGGGACAGAGAATACAGGACCAGCCCCAGCATTTT. This gives the protein CASSLTAGQRIQDQPQHF. The full variable domain, rest sourced from reference TRBV28 and TRBJ1-5, is DVKVTQSSRYLVKRTGEKVFLECVQDMDHENMFWYRQDPGLGLRLIYFSYDVKMKEKGDIPEGYSVSREKKERFSLILESASTNQTSMYLCASSLTAGQRIQDQPQHFGDGTRLSIL.

V and J are TRBV5-6 and TRBJ2-2; 11 bases line up with TRBD2. J was trimmed by 5 bases and V by 0 bases; bases with no gene match: 3. The germline gives CDR1 SGHDT, CDR2 YYEEEE. The CDR3 consists of 16 residues. The CDR3 nucleotides read TGTGCCAGCAGCTTGGCGGTAGCGGGGGGGACCGGGGAGCTGTTTTTT. It encodes CASSLAVAGGTGELFF.

This rearrangement joins TRBV10-3 to TRBJ2-1; D possibly corresponds to TRBD1 (5 bases). Deletions cut 5 bases from V and 6 bases from J, with 11 bases between. The CDR3 sequence is 13 residues long. Germline CDR1 ENHRY, CDR2 SYGVKD. CDR3: CAISLTVSNEQFF. DNA for the CDR3: TGTGCCATCAGTCTGACAGTCAGCAATGAGCAGTTCTTC.

This clone was seen only once. This rearrangement joins TRBV18 to TRBJ1-5; maybe TRBD1 (5 bases). V was clipped by 3 bases and J by 4 bases, with 22 bases between them. The CDR3 runs 18 residues. Germline values: CDR1 KGHSH, CDR2 LQKENI. The CDR3 DNA follows: TGTGCCAGCTCACCCCAGCCAGGGTCGCATATTATTAATCAGCCCCAGCATTTT. It codes for CASSPQPGSHIINQPQHF.

The chain is built from TRBV7-7 and TRBJ2-1; 10 bases are shared with TRBD2. The CDR3 sequence is 17 residues long. V lost 5 bases, J lost 5 bases, and 12 bases stayed unmatched. Per germline, CDR1 SSHAT and CDR2 FNYEAQ (reference sequence). The DNA for the CDR3 is TGTGCCAGCAGCCCCCTCTTTGGCCTAGCGGGAGACAATGAGCAGTTCTTC. Translated, it gives CASSPLFGLAGDNEQFF.

This clone turned up a few times. V and J are TRBV19 and TRBJ2-3; 10 bases are shared with TRBD1. J was trimmed by 4 bases and V by 4 bases; bases with no gene match: 8. The CDR3 has 16 amino acids. Germline values: CDR1 LNHDA, CDR2 SQIVND (reference sequence). Here the CDR3 reads CASSTGQGIKADTQYF. The CDR3 DNA sequence: TGTGCCAGTAGTACGGGACAGGGGATTAAAGCAGATACGCAGTATTTT.

This chain connects TRBV5-8 to TRBJ1-2, with a weak D call TRBD1 (5 bases). Trimming left V 3 bases short and J 5 bases short, with 23 bases between. Per germline, CDR1 SGHTS and CDR2 YDEGEE. This CDR3 has 17 residues. CDR3 nucleotide sequence: TGTGCCAGCAGCTCTGGCTGGGCAGGGTTGGGGGGTTATGGCTACACCTTC. This gives the protein CASSSGWAGLGGYGYTF.

The chain joins TRBV14 to TRBJ1-3; tentative D call: TRBD1 (6 bases). CDR3 length: 13 amino acids. Trimming took off 8 bases at V and 8 bases at J, with 16 bases between the two ends. The germline gives CDR1 SGHDN, CDR2 FVKESK. CDR3 amino acids: CASAPGEGDTIYF. The CDR3 DNA follows: TGTGCCAGCGCTCCCGGAGAGGGGGACACCATATATTTT. Filled out from reference TRBV14 and TRBJ1-3, the complete variable domain reads EAGVTQFPSHSVIEKGQTVTLRCDPISGHDNLYWYRRVMGKEIKFLLHFVKESKQDESGMPNNRFLAERTGGTYSTLKVQPAELEDSGVYFCASAPGEGDTIYFGEGSWLTVV.

The V call is TRBV28, the J call TRBJ1-1; 8 positions agree with TRBD1. Germline values: CDR1 MDHEN, CDR2 SYDVKM. The CDR3 loop spans 17 amino acids. Trimming removed 6 bases from V and 4 bases from J; junction bases left unmatched: 16. CDR3 region: CASSLTGARVVGTEAFF. Written as DNA, the CDR3 is TGTGCCAGCAGCTTGACAGGGGCCCGGGTAGTGGGCACTGAAGCTTTCTTT.

The chain uses TRBV10-3 and TRBJ1-1, with TRBD1 matching 8 bases. Per germline, CDR1 ENHRY and CDR2 SYGVKD. The CDR3 loop spans 14 amino acids. V lost 7 bases to trimming and J lost 1 base; unmatched junction nucleotides: 5. CDR3 residues: CAIKQGAQNTEAFF. The DNA of the CDR3 is TGTGCCATCAAGCAGGGGGCGCAGAACACTGAAGCTTTCTTT.

CDR3 coding DNA: TGTGCCAGCAGCTTTCCCGGGACAGAAGAGACCCAGTACTTC. Residues: CASSFPGTEETQYF. The V and J genes are TRBV5-4 and TRBJ2-5; 7 bases align to TRBD1. With 2 bases clipped from V and 3 bases from J, the junction kept 4 bases outside the gene matches. The CDR3 totals 14 residues. In germline, CDR1 is SGHNT, CDR2 YYREEE (reference sequence).